Reported below is one T cell receptor (beta chain). The data belong to a study of radiation and T cells in renal cell carcinoma. Repertoires were generated with immunoSEQ multiplex PCR, while TCRdb's copy carries only in-frame clones and drops some. The sample has 40,000 to 60,000 clones; roughly 80% are singletons. Germline V gives CDR1 SNHLY, CDR2 FYNNEI. This CDR3 is built from 15 residues. Trimming removed 2 bases at V and 0 bases at J, with 9 bases between. Stated time point: blood 2 weeks post-SBRT. Treatment given: 15 Gy SBRT to primary tumor, nephrectomy 4 weeks later. The sequence came from a woman aged 70-85 years with renal cell carcinoma. The V call is TRBV2, the J call TRBJ2-3, with unresolved D. The sample was blood, taken from a patient whose treatment included radiotherapy and nephrectomy. The CDR3 loop reads CASSEPQFSTDTQYF. The CDR3 nucleotides are TGTGCCAGCAGTGAACCGCAGTTTAGCACAGATACGCAGTATTTT.